Presented here are 30 T cell receptor beta chains from one specimen sequenced in a study of beta chain features in type 1 diabetes. Expressed TCRB transcripts were sequenced because the entire RNA isolate underwent reverse transcription. The assay was immunoSEQ multiplex PCR, and TCRdb's table has in-frame clones only and misses some. The sample lists around 40,000 clones, about half occurring once. Specimen: Tregs from blood. These receptors came from a woman between 18 and 29 years old in good health.

The sample holds one count of this clone. The chain employs TRBV10-3 and TRBJ2-7; 7 bases line up with TRBD2. V trimming: 8 bases; J trimming: 3 bases; junction bases outside the gene matches: 10. Looked up from germline, CDR1 is ENHRY and CDR2 is SYGVKD. This CDR3 spans 14 amino acids. The CDR3 bases are TGTGCCATCGGGCGGGGCGGGAGCAGCTACGAGCAGTACTTC. Its protein product is CAIGRGGSSYEQYF.

The chain employs TRBV5-6 and TRBJ1-5; TRBD1 might be the D (6 bases). The CDR3 extends over 14 amino acids. V was shortened by 4 bases and J by 4 bases, with 12 bases between the two germline ends. The V gene's germline CDR1 is SGHDT and CDR2 YYEEEE. The CDR3 DNA follows: TGTGCCAGCAGCAATCGACAGGTGAATCAGCCCCAGCATTTT. Protein: CASSNRQVNQPQHF.

The chain links TRBV7-2 to TRBJ1-2; the D is unclear. Trimming pared 4 bases from V and 0 bases from J, leaving 6 bases between. Germline V gene data show CDR1 as SGHTA and CDR2 as FQGNSA. The CDR3 is 13 residues long. The CDR3 loop reads CASSSQTNYGYTF. CDR3 DNA: TGTGCCAGCAGCTCACAGACTAACTATGGCTACACCTTC.

The CDR3 DNA follows: TGTGCCAGCAGCTTAAGGGCAGGGGAGCACTATGGCTACACCTTC. Amino acid sequence: CASSLRAGEHYGYTF. This chain connects TRBV7-8 to TRBJ1-2; TRBD1 is a possible D gene (6 bases). This CDR3 comprises 15 residues. CDR1 is SGHVS, CDR2 FQNEAQ, per germline. Trimming took 2 bases from V and 3 from J, leaving 13 bases between them.

V gene TRBV25-1 combines with J gene TRBJ2-5, with 10 bases aligning to TRBD2. Germline V gene sequence: CDR1 MGHDK, CDR2 SYGVNS. J gave up 5 bases and V 5 bases, and 14 bases lay outside the gene matches. This CDR3 is built from 17 residues. CDR3 sequence reads: CASSLNGASGSLETQYF. As DNA, the CDR3 is TGTGCCAGCAGTTTAAATGGGGCTAGCGGGAGTCTGGAGACCCAGTACTTC.

V and J are TRBV18 and TRBJ2-1, with 7 bases aligning to TRBD2. J was trimmed by 3 bases and V by 6 bases; bases with no gene match: 11. Germline V lookup: CDR1 KGHSH, CDR2 LQKENI. The CDR3 spans 16 residues. The CDR3 DNA sequence: TGTGCCAGCTCCACCGGGGCTAGCGGACTCTACAATGAGCAGTTCTTC. It yields the protein CASSTGASGLYNEQFF.

The chain employs TRBV5-1 and TRBJ1-1; weak D call: TRBD1 (6 bases). Trimming removed 3 bases from V and 6 bases from J, with 24 bases in between. This CDR3 contains 17 residues. The germline gives CDR1 SGHRS, CDR2 YFSETQ. Here the CDR3 DNA reads TGCGCCAGCAGCTCAAGACAGGTATACCCGGAGAGCGCTGAAGCTTTCTTT. It encodes CASSSRQVYPESAEAFF.

This clone was counted only a few times. This chain uses TRBV12-5 with TRBJ2-3; the D is unclear. The germline V and J ends were trimmed by 7 bases and 2 bases, with 4 bases remaining between them. The CDR3 is 11 residues long. CDR1 is LGHNT, CDR2 FRNRAP, per germline. This CDR3 is CASALTDTQYF. CDR3 in DNA: TGTGCTAGTGCCCTCACAGATACGCAGTATTTT.

In its sample, this clone was seen a few times. V usage is TRBV6-4 and J usage is TRBJ1-1, with D unresolved. CDR3 length equals 15 residues. Germline values: CDR1 MRHNA, CDR2 SNTAGT. Trimming took off 1 base at V and 3 bases at J, with 12 bases between the two ends. The CDR3, as DNA: TGTGCCAGCAGTGACTTTCGAACCGGTCACACTGAAGCTTTCTTT. Translating gives CASSDFRTGHTEAFF.

The J gene is TRBJ2-7, the V gene TRBV7-2, with D possibly TRBD1 on 6 matching bases. The CDR3 sequence is 15 residues long. V dropped 4 bases and J dropped 4 bases, with 17 bases sitting between them. Germline CDR1 and CDR2: SGHTA and FQGNSA. CDR3 amino acids: CASSSGTTRLYEQYF. In DNA, the CDR3 is TGTGCCAGCAGCTCCGGGACAACGAGGCTTTACGAGCAGTACTTC.

The chain uses TRBV6-6 and TRBJ1-1; D unclear. The CDR3 sequence is 12 residues long. Germline loops: CDR1 MNHNY, CDR2 SVGAGI (reference sequence). V dropped 11 bases and J dropped 6 bases, with 16 bases sitting between them. Here the CDR3 reads CAGSSGVPEAFF. In DNA form, the CDR3 reads TGTGCCGGTTCTTCAGGCGTCCCTGAAGCTTTCTTT.

This sequence joins TRBV5-1 and TRBJ2-1, with 9 positions matching TRBD2. J was trimmed by 2 bases and V by 0 bases; bases with no gene match: 3. The CDR3 length is 16 residues. Germline assignment: CDR1 SGHRS and CDR2 YFSETQ. In nucleotides, the CDR3 is TGCGCCAGCAGCTTGGAAATAGCGGGAGCCTACAATGAGCAGTTCTTC. It encodes CASSLEIAGAYNEQFF.

This chain joins TRBV7-4 and TRBJ2-3; 7 nucleotides agree with TRBD2. The junction had 8 bases not matched to a gene; V was cut back by 3 bases and J by 2 bases. The germline V gene encodes CDR1 SGHVT and CDR2 SQSDAQ. The CDR3 has 16 amino acids. The CDR3 loop reads CASSFLGRPNTDTQYF. CDR3 DNA: TGTGCCAGCAGCTTCCTCGGGAGGCCCAACACAGATACGCAGTATTTT.

This clone has a handful of counts. The rearrangement links TRBV7-2 to TRBJ1-2; 9 bases line up with TRBD1. V gave up 1 base and J gave up 4 bases; unmatched junction bases: 1. This CDR3 contains 14 residues. Germline CDR1 is SGHTA and CDR2 is FQGNSA. CDR3 in amino acids: CASSLGDRVYGYTF. CDR3 sequence (DNA): TGTGCCAGCAGCTTAGGGGACAGGGTCTATGGCTACACCTTC.

The genes are TRBV28 and TRBJ1-2; D may be TRBD1 (5 bases). The V gene lost 6 bases and the J gene lost 0 bases, with 14 bases spanning the gap. The CDR3 length is 15 residues. CDR1 is MDHEN and CDR2 is SYDVKM in the germline V gene. CDR3: CASSSPATANYGYTF. CDR3 DNA sequence: TGTGCCAGCAGCTCCCCCGCGACAGCTAACTATGGCTACACCTTC.

The table lists this clone with a few counts. The chain combines TRBV28 with TRBJ2-1, with a possible D match to TRBD2 (6 bases). Germline CDR1 reads MDHEN; CDR2 reads SYDVKM. The CDR3 consists of 16 residues. The V and J ends lost 6 bases and 12 bases respectively, with 27 bases between them. CDR3 sequence: CASRDSSREFLGGQFF. The CDR3 bases are TGTGCCAGCAGGGACTCCTCCCGGGAGTTTTTGGGGGGGCAGTTCTTC. The variable domain in full, with the rest retrieved from reference TRBV28 and TRBJ2-1, is DVKVTQSSRYLVKRTGEKVFLECVQDMDHENMFWYRQDPGLGLRLIYFSYDVKMKEKGDIPEGYSVSREKKERFSLILESASTNQTSMYLCASRDSSREFLGGQFFGPGTRLTVL.

The chain employs TRBV7-2 and TRBJ1-5; the match to TRBD1 covers 7 bases. This CDR3 has 15 amino acids. V lost 5 bases, J lost 2 bases, and 6 bases stayed unmatched. CDR1 is SGHTA and CDR2 is FQGNSA in the germline V gene. CDR3: CASSPGTVGNQPQHF. CDR3 coding DNA: TGTGCCAGCAGCCCCGGGACAGTCGGCAATCAGCCCCAGCATTTT. The full variable domain, rest sourced from reference TRBV7-2 and TRBJ1-5, is GAGVSQSPSNKVTEKGKDVELRCDPISGHTALYWYRQSLGQGLEFLIYFQGNSAPDKSGLPSDRFSAERTGGSVSTLTIQRTQQEDSAVYLCASSPGTVGNQPQHFGDGTRLSIL.

This chain joins TRBV10-3 and TRBJ2-4; no clear D gene. V lost 7 bases, J lost 0 bases, and 10 bases lay in between. The CDR3 runs to 14 residues. CDR1 and CDR2 (germline): ENHRY, SYGVKD. For the CDR3, the DNA is TGTGCCATCAAGCCAGAGGTAGCCAAAAACATTCAGTACTTC. It specifies CAIKPEVAKNIQYF.

The chain uses TRBV28 and TRBJ1-1; no clear D. The CDR3 runs to 11 residues. The V gene's germline CDR1 is MDHEN and CDR2 SYDVKM. V shed 8 bases and J shed 4 bases, with 8 bases lying between them. The CDR3: CASLAITEAFF. Here the CDR3 DNA reads TGTGCCAGCCTGGCCATCACTGAAGCTTTCTTT.

This clone was counted between two and nine times. The gene calls are TRBV30 and TRBJ1-1, with D possibly TRBD1 on 5 matching bases. CDR1 and CDR2 (germline): GTSNPN, SVGIG (reference sequence). This CDR3 is 14 amino acids long. V was trimmed by 4 bases and J by 1 base, leaving 13 bases between them. This chain's CDR3 is CAWIWGRANTEAFF. The CDR3 DNA is TGTGCCTGGATTTGGGGCAGGGCGAACACTGAAGCTTTCTTT. Together with reference TRBV30 and TRBJ1-1, the CDR3 gives the full variable domain: SQTIHQWPATLVQPVGSPLSLECTVEGTSNPNLYWYRQAAGRGLQLLFYSVGIGQISSEVPQNLSASRPQDRQFILSSKKLLLSDSGFYLCAWIWGRANTEAFFGQGTRLTVV.

The V gene is TRBV7-2, the J gene TRBJ2-3; tentatively, D is TRBD2 (5 bases). V dropped 3 bases and J dropped 2 bases, with 12 bases sitting between them. CDR1 SGHTA and CDR2 FQGNSA come from the germline V gene. This CDR3 contains 15 residues. CDR3 in amino acids: CASSFHRGLTDTQYF. CDR3 in DNA: TGTGCCAGCAGCTTCCACCGGGGTCTCACAGATACGCAGTATTTT.

This clone occurred a few times. The rearrangement links TRBV4-3 to TRBJ1-2, with a tentative D call TRBD1 (5 bases). V was shortened by 8 bases and J by 9 bases, with 13 bases between the two germline ends. The CDR3 is 11 residues long. The germline V gene has CDR1 LGHNA and CDR2 YSLEER. The DNA of the CDR3 is TGCGCCAGCGGCGTCGGGGGGAGCTACACCTTC. This sequence encodes CASGVGGSYTF.

The chain's CDR3 is CAWSVRLRALNTGELFF. CDR3 nucleotide sequence: TGTGCCTGGAGTGTACGGTTGAGGGCGCTGAACACCGGGGAGCTGTTTTTT. The J gene is TRBJ2-2, the V gene TRBV30; the D gene is possibly TRBD2 (5 bases). Per the germline V gene, CDR1 is GTSNPN and CDR2 is SVGIG (reference sequence). The CDR3 is 17 amino acids. Trimming took off 0 bases at V and 1 base at J, with 15 bases between the two ends.

The chain links TRBV10-3 to TRBJ2-3; tentative D call: TRBD2 (5 bases). CDR3 size: 14 residues. Germline-derived CDR1 and CDR2 are ENHRY and SYGVKD. V was cut by 5 bases and J by 4 bases, with 13 bases left in between. The CDR3 region is CAISRWESADTQYF. In nucleotides, the CDR3 is TGTGCCATCAGTCGTTGGGAGTCGGCAGATACGCAGTATTTT.

In nucleotides, the CDR3 is TGTGCCATCAGTGGGAGTGGCGGGAGGATTGACTACAATGAGCAGTTCTTC. Amino acid sequence: CAISGSGGRIDYNEQFF. The chain links TRBV10-3 to TRBJ2-1; 8 bases align to TRBD2. This CDR3 is built from 17 residues. Germline CDR1 and CDR2: ENHRY and SYGVKD. V trimming: 4 bases; J trimming: 3 bases; junction bases outside the gene matches: 11.

The chain links TRBV4-1 to TRBJ2-7, with D possibly being TRBD2 (5 bases). Trimming stripped 0 bases from V and 1 base from J, with 16 bases between. This CDR3 has 17 amino acids. Germline CDR1 is MGHRA and CDR2 is YSYEKL. The CDR3 spells CASSQELGGYTSYEQYF. CDR3 DNA sequence: TGCGCCAGCAGCCAAGAGTTGGGCGGGTATACTTCCTACGAGCAGTACTTC.

CDR3 residues: CASRDGVLEPQHF. The CDR3 DNA follows: TGCGCCAGCAGAGACGGAGTTCTTGAGCCCCAGCATTTT. This sequence joins TRBV10-2 and TRBJ1-5; no clear D. The CDR3 has 13 amino acids. Germline V CDR1 and CDR2: WSHSY, SAAADI. V lost 6 bases to trimming and J lost 8 bases, with 14 bases between them.

The V and J genes are TRBV5-6 and TRBJ2-1, with TRBD2 as a possible D gene (5 bases). Trimming pared 10 bases from V and 0 bases from J, leaving 11 bases between. CDR3 length: 13 residues. Germline assignment: CDR1 SGHDT and CDR2 YYEEEE. DNA for the CDR3: TGTGCCTCTGGGGAGTACTCCTACAATGAGCAGTTCTTC. It translates to CASGEYSYNEQFF.

This rearrangement joins TRBV5-1 to TRBJ2-2; 10 bases map to TRBD2. CDR1 and CDR2 from the germline V gene are SGHRS and YFSETQ. Trimming at V came to 0 bases and at J to 7 bases, leaving 3 bases not matched to a gene. CDR3 length: 15 amino acids. CDR3 nucleotides: TGCGCCAGCAGCTTGGGTGCTAGCGGGAGCGGGGAGCTGTTTTTT. Protein: CASSLGASGSGELFF. The full variable domain, completed using reference TRBV5-1 and TRBJ2-2, is KAGVTQTPRYLIKTRGQQVTLSCSPISGHRSVSWYQQTPGQGLQFLFEYFSETQRNKGNFPGRFSGRQFSNSRSEMNVSTLELGDSALYLCASSLGASGSGELFFGEGSRLTVL.

This clone occurred a few times. The chain combines TRBV28 with TRBJ2-2; no definite D call. Trimming shortened V by 3 bases and J by 6 bases, and 11 bases separated the two germline ends. CDR3 size: 14 residues. The germline V gene has CDR1 MDHEN and CDR2 SYDVKM. CDR3 protein: CASSLSVVPGELFF. CDR3 coding DNA: TGTGCCAGCAGTTTGTCAGTGGTTCCCGGGGAGCTGTTTTTT. Full variable domain (outside the CDR3, taken from reference TRBV28 and TRBJ2-2): DVKVTQSSRYLVKRTGEKVFLECVQDMDHENMFWYRQDPGLGLRLIYFSYDVKMKEKGDIPEGYSVSREKKERFSLILESASTNQTSMYLCASSLSVVPGELFFGEGSRLTVL.